These 25 T cell receptor beta chains came from one sample sequenced in a study of T cells in Graves' hyperthyroidism and ophthalmopathy. Researchers took RNA transcripts and amplified the TCR beta CDR3 regions from them. First-round RT-PCR of the TCR CDR3 relied on the HTBI primer set. Via MiXCR, TCRdb re-called the multiplex PCR reads, giving one row per CDR3 protein. The data contain roughly 700,000 distinct CDR3 sequences, approximately 15% of them singletons. Input material: blood. The receptors derive from a man between 45 and 60 years old with Graves' hyperthyroidism.

This clonotype appeared many times. The chain couples TRBV28 to TRBJ2-1; 8 nucleotides match TRBD2. V shed 8 bases, J shed 4 bases, and the junction held 13 bases outside the gene matches. Germline CDR1 MDHEN, CDR2 SYDVKM. The CDR3 spans 16 residues. As DNA, the CDR3 is TGTGCCAGCCTTCTCCGGGAGGGTAAAGCGTACAATGAGCAGTTCTTC. This gives the protein CASLLREGKAYNEQFF.

Concerning this clonotype itself: This may be a read error, as it is one base from a much larger clone. The conserved closing phenylalanine or tryptophan is absent in this CDR3, likely reflecting a read error. This rearrangement joins TRBV25-1 to TRBJ2-7; the match to TRBD1 covers 10 bases. Per the germline V gene, CDR1 is MGHDK and CDR2 is SYGVNS. Trimming at V came to 7 bases and at J to 3 bases, leaving 15 bases not matched to a gene. The length of the CDR3 is 17 residues. The CDR3 nucleotides are TGTGCCAGCACCCTTCTACCGGGACAGGGGCTCTACTACGAGCAGTACCTC. Translation: CASTLLPGQGLYYEQYL.

On this clonotype: Compared with germline, one end of the junction differs, possibly owing to a read error. This chain joins TRBV30 and TRBJ2-3; no reliable D call. The germline V gene encodes CDR1 GTSNPN and CDR2 SVGIG (reference sequence). This CDR3 is 19 amino acids long. The CDR3: CAWGVKASLTVNVTDTQYF. The CDR3 DNA reads TGTGCCTGGGGTGTAAAGGCTAGTCTCACCGTTAACGTCACAGATACGCAGTATTTT. The variable domain in full, with the rest retrieved from reference TRBV30 and TRBJ2-3, is SQTIHQWPATLVQPVGSPLSLECTVEGTSNPNLYWYRQAAGRGLQLLFYSVGIGQISSEVPQNLSASRPQDRQFILSSKKLLLSDSGFYLCAWGVKASLTVNVTDTQYFGPGTRLTVL.

This clonotype was detected a few times. The chain uses TRBV13 and TRBJ2-7, with D possibly matching TRBD2 (6 bases). This CDR3 is 15 amino acids long. V was cut by 5 bases and J by 3 bases, with 17 bases left in between. The V gene's germline CDR1 is PRHDT and CDR2 FYEKMQ (reference sequence). The CDR3 nucleotides read TGTGCCAGCAGCGCTTCTAGCGCTATGATCTACGAGCAGTACTTC. Amino acids: CASSASSAMIYEQYF.

There are many counts of this clonotype. The rearrangement joins TRBV10-2 to TRBJ1-1; a possible D gene is TRBD1 (6 bases). The ends were cut back, 7 bases at V and 9 bases at J, with 15 bases in the middle. The CDR3 contains 12 residues. From germline, CDR1 is WSHSY and CDR2 SAAADI. CDR3 sequence reads: CASILGTGQAFF. CDR3 nucleotide sequence: TGCGCCAGCATTCTCGGAACAGGGCAAGCTTTCTTT.

This clonotype was observed many times. This chain links TRBV2 with TRBJ1-1; D is perhaps TRBD1 (6 bases). V lost 7 bases and J lost 0, with 18 bases in between. CDR1 and CDR2 from the germline V gene are SNHLY and FYNNEI. The CDR3 spans 16 residues. The CDR3 bases are TGTGCCAGCAAACCGACAGGCCCTCCGGTGAACACTGAAGCTTTCTTT. Protein: CASKPTGPPVNTEAFF. The variable domain in full, with the rest retrieved from reference TRBV2 and TRBJ1-1, is EPEVTQTPSHQVTQMGQEVILRCVPISNHLYFYWYRQILGQKVEFLVSFYNNEISEKSEIFDDQFSVERPDGSNFTLKIRSTKLEDSAMYFCASKPTGPPVNTEAFFGQGTRLTVV.

This clonotype was seen a few times. The CDR3 sequence is CASSLGIVPAYRSYNEQFF. Written as DNA, the CDR3 is TGTGCCAGCAGCTTAGGAATCGTGCCGGCCTATAGATCCTACAATGAGCAGTTCTTC. This chain links TRBV11-2 with TRBJ2-1; D gene ambiguous. The CDR3 extends over 19 amino acids. V was shortened by 1 base and J by 1 base, with 20 bases between the two germline ends. Per germline, CDR1 SGHAT and CDR2 FQNNGV.

For this clonotype: One base away lies a much larger clone, so this may be a sequencing read error. This rearrangement joins TRBV7-9 to TRBJ2-7, with 11 bases that match TRBD1. This CDR3 region has 16 residues. Germline CDR1 reads SEHNR; CDR2 reads FQNEAQ (reference sequence). Written as DNA, the CDR3 is TGTTCCAGCAGCCCCCGCCTAGGGACAGGGGGTTACGAGCAGTACTTC. Encoded protein: CSSSPRLGTGGYEQYF.

In its sample, this clonotype was seen many times. J is TRBJ2-5 and V is TRBV24-1; tentative D call: TRBD2 (6 bases). Germline values: CDR1 KGHDR, CDR2 SFDVKD. V was clipped by 0 bases and J by 7 bases, with 8 bases between them. The length of the CDR3 is 13 residues. CDR3 in amino acids: CATSDLGGGTQYF. DNA for the CDR3: TGTGCCACCAGTGATTTGGGGGGAGGGACCCAGTACTTC.

The V gene is TRBV24-1, the J gene TRBJ2-2; D is uncertain. This CDR3 is 14 amino acids long. V dropped 1 base and J dropped 7 bases, with 9 bases sitting between them. CDR1 and CDR2 from the germline V gene are KGHDR and SFDVKD. The CDR3 sequence is CATSDFLDRGELFF. The CDR3 nucleotides are TGTGCCACCAGTGATTTTCTTGACCGCGGGGAGCTGTTTTTT.

Turning to this clonotype: This could be a read error, since a much larger clone is one nucleotide away. V is TRBV7-2 and J is TRBJ1-2; perhaps TRBD1 as D (6 bases). Germline V lookup: CDR1 SGHTA, CDR2 FQGNSA. The V gene lost 4 bases and the J gene lost 5 bases, with 17 bases spanning the gap. The CDR3 loop spans 15 amino acids. This CDR3 is CASSSTQTGHYGYTF. CDR3 DNA sequence: TGTGCCAGCAGCTCAACCCAGACAGGACATTATGGCTACACCTTC. Full variable domain (missing parts from reference TRBV7-2 and TRBJ1-2): GAGVSQSPSNKVTEKGKDVELRCDPISGHTALYWYRQSLGQGLEFLIYFQGNSAPDKSGLPSDRFSAERTGGSVSTLTIQRTQQEDSAVYLCASSSTQTGHYGYTFGSGTRLTVV.

The CDR3 is CASSLRTRASRTDTQYF. CDR3 DNA: TGTGCCAGCAGTTTAAGAACGCGGGCTAGCAGAACAGATACGCAGTATTTT. The J gene is TRBJ2-3, the V gene TRBV27; perhaps TRBD2 as D (5 bases). The V end lost 2 bases, the J end lost 3 bases, and 18 bases lay between the germline ends. Looked up from germline, CDR1 is MNHEY and CDR2 is SMNVEV (reference sequence). There are 17 residues in the CDR3.

V gene TRBV19 combines with J gene TRBJ2-1; D is possibly TRBD1 (5 bases). The V end was cut by 1 base, the J end by 6 bases, with 16 bases between. The CDR3 runs to 16 residues. CDR1 is LNHDA and CDR2 is SQIVND in the germline V gene (reference sequence). The CDR3 nucleotides read TGTGCCAGTAGTATAGGCAGGGTTAATCAAGTCAATGAGCAGTTCTTC. Translation gives CASSIGRVNQVNEQFF.

This clonotype was recorded at least ten times. This chain joins TRBV2 and TRBJ1-1, with D possibly being TRBD1 (5 bases). V shed 6 bases and J shed 0 bases, with 11 bases lying between them. Germline V lookup: CDR1 SNHLY, CDR2 FYNNEI. The CDR3 runs 14 residues. The CDR3 protein is CASSYGTVNTEAFF. The CDR3 DNA reads as TGTGCCAGCAGCTACGGGACGGTGAACACTGAAGCTTTCTTT.

In its sample, this clonotype was seen many times. This chain uses TRBV30 with TRBJ2-5; weak D call: TRBD2 (6 bases). Trimming shortened V by 3 bases and J by 5 bases, and 13 bases separated the two germline ends. This CDR3 has 13 residues. Germline V CDR1 and CDR2: GTSNPN, SVGIG (reference sequence). The CDR3 sequence is CAWSSSGEETQYF. The CDR3 DNA follows: TGTGCCTGGAGCTCCTCGGGGGAGGAGACCCAGTACTTC.

This clonotype was counted many times. This sequence joins TRBV28 and TRBJ2-3; 10 nucleotides align to TRBD1. The CDR3 length is 15 residues. Germline trimming cut 6 bases from V and 2 bases from J; bases unmatched to any gene: 5. Germline values: CDR1 MDHEN, CDR2 SYDVKM. The CDR3 DNA reads as TGTGCCAGCAGCTTCGGGACAGGGGACACAGATACGCAGTATTTT. Its protein product is CASSFGTGDTDTQYF. Based on the CDR3 plus reference TRBV28 and TRBJ2-3, the full variable domain is DVKVTQSSRYLVKRTGEKVFLECVQDMDHENMFWYRQDPGLGLRLIYFSYDVKMKEKGDIPEGYSVSREKKERFSLILESASTNQTSMYLCASSFGTGDTDTQYFGPGTRLTVL.

There are a few counts of this clonotype. The rearrangement links TRBV5-1 to TRBJ2-5; D unclear. Germline CDR1 reads SGHRS; CDR2 reads YFSETQ. Trimming shortened V by 4 bases and J by 2 bases, and 12 bases separated the two germline ends. This CDR3 spans 14 amino acids. DNA of the CDR3: TGCGCCAGCAGCGTCTCGACACGACAAGAGACCCAGTACTTC. Translation gives CASSVSTRQETQYF.

This chain joins TRBV7-3 and TRBJ2-3; 10 bases map to TRBD1. This CDR3 region has 15 residues. The germline gives CDR1 SGHTA, CDR2 FQGTGA. Trimming at V came to 6 bases and at J to 6 bases, leaving 9 bases not matched to a gene. For the CDR3, the DNA is TGTGCCAGCAGGCCCGGGACAGGGGCCCCCGATACGCAGTATTTT. Protein sequence: CASRPGTGAPDTQYF. The full variable domain, completed using reference TRBV7-3 and TRBJ2-3, is GAGVSQTPSNKVTEKGKYVELRCDPISGHTALYWYRQSLGQGPEFLIYFQGTGAADDSGLPNDRFFAVRPEGSVSTLKIQRTERGDSAVYLCASRPGTGAPDTQYFGPGTRLTVL.

The V gene is TRBV5-5, the J gene TRBJ1-4; the D is unclear. Trimming shortened V by 4 bases and J by 3 bases, and 16 bases separated the two germline ends. This CDR3 comprises 16 residues. Germline V gene sequence: CDR1 SGHKS, CDR2 YYEKEE (reference sequence). The CDR3 DNA follows: TGTGCCAGCAGCCTCCGACCCTTAGGAGCTAATGAAAAACTGTTTTTT. It yields the protein CASSLRPLGANEKLFF. The full variable domain, completed using reference TRBV5-5 and TRBJ1-4, is DAGVTQSPTHLIKTRGQQVTLRCSPISGHKSVSWYQQVLGQGPQFIFQYYEKEERGRGNFPDRFSARQFPNYSSELNVNALLLGDSALYLCASSLRPLGANEKLFFGSGTQLSVL.

This clonotype was recorded at least ten times. This chain uses TRBV7-9 with TRBJ2-7; D not resolved. CDR1 SEHNR and CDR2 FQNEAQ come from the germline V gene (reference sequence). V was shortened by 0 bases and J by 0 bases, with 9 bases between the two germline ends. CDR3 size: 15 residues. CDR3 DNA sequence: TGTGCCAGCAGCTTAGCCATAGCATCCTCCTACGAGCAGTACTTC. Translation: CASSLAIASSYEQYF. Filled out from reference TRBV7-9 and TRBJ2-7, the complete variable domain reads DTGVSQNPRHKITKRGQNVTFRCDPISEHNRLYWYRQTLGQGPEFLTYFQNEAQLEKSRLLSDRFSAERPKGSFSTLEIQRTEQGDSAMYLCASSLAIASSYEQYFGPGTRLTVT.

This sequence joins TRBV5-1 and TRBJ2-2; D not certain. The CDR3 runs to 13 residues. The germline V and J ends were trimmed by 5 bases and 0 bases, with 5 bases remaining between them. Germline loops: CDR1 SGHRS, CDR2 YFSETQ. The CDR3, as DNA: TGCGCCAGCAGAATCGCGAACACCGGGGAGCTGTTTTTT. Amino acid sequence: CASRIANTGELFF.

There are a few counts of this clonotype. V gene TRBV30 combines with J gene TRBJ1-5; 10 bases line up with TRBD1. The CDR3 is 15 amino acids. The junction had 7 bases not matched to a gene; V was cut back by 1 base and J by 7 bases. Germline lookup yields CDR1 GTSNPN and CDR2 SVGIG (reference sequence). CDR3 region: CAWSAGQGFRQPQHF. DNA for the CDR3: TGTGCCTGGAGTGCGGGACAGGGGTTCCGGCAGCCCCAGCATTTT.

This clonotype was detected many times. The chain couples TRBV7-2 to TRBJ2-7; 9 nucleotides match TRBD2. Germline CDR1 SGHTA, CDR2 FQGNSA. The length of the CDR3 is 15 residues. Germline trimming cut 5 bases from V and 4 bases from J; bases unmatched to any gene: 9. CDR3 region: CASSPWSSGTYEQYF. Here the CDR3 DNA reads TGTGCCAGCAGCCCCTGGTCTAGCGGGACTTACGAGCAGTACTTC.

Ten or more counts support this clonotype. J is TRBJ2-1 and V is TRBV19; the match to TRBD1 covers 8 bases. CDR1 and CDR2 (germline): LNHDA, SQIVND (reference sequence). This CDR3 contains 16 residues. J lost 0 bases, V lost 4 bases, and 5 bases had no gene match. The CDR3 protein is CASSTGQGSSYNEQFF. CDR3 coding DNA: TGTGCCAGTAGTACCGGACAGGGAAGCTCCTACAATGAGCAGTTCTTC.

The rearrangement links TRBV15 to TRBJ2-7; 12 bases line up with TRBD2. Trimming cost V 2 bases and J 6 bases; bases outside gene matches: 8. There are 16 residues in the CDR3. Germline V gene lookup returns CDR1 LNHNV and CDR2 YYDKDF (reference sequence). The CDR3 here is CATSRSTSGRPAEQYF. CDR3 bases: TGTGCCACCAGCAGATCCACTAGCGGGAGGCCGGCCGAGCAGTACTTC. The full variable domain, in which reference TRBV15 and TRBJ2-7 provide the parts outside the CDR3, is DAMVIQNPRYQVTQFGKPVTLSCSQTLNHNVMYWYQQKSSQAPKLLFHYYDKDFNNEADTPDNFQSRRPNTSFCFLDIRSPGLGDTAMYLCATSRSTSGRPAEQYFGPGTRLTVT.